Presented here are 20 T cell receptor beta chains from one specimen sequenced in a study of vaccination effects on CD4 cells after COVID-19. Their specific antigens are unknown. ViraFEST assay sequencing came after antigen-specific CD4+ T cells were expanded with viral peptide pools. Cultured cells yielded isolated CD4+ T cells after 10 days. All study participants received two doses of BNT162b2 or mRNA-1273 vaccine. Sequencing was performed with immunoSEQ multiplex PCR; in TCRdb, only in-frame clones are kept and a portion is missing. The data hold about 59,000 clones, with roughly three quarters observed a single time. The starting material was CD4+ T cells from PBMCs cultured with HCoV-OC43 spike peptides, obtained after COVID-19 vaccination. Described subset: HCoV-OC43 spike overlapping peptide pool stimulation. The receptors were gathered from a human donor who received a COVID-19 vaccine.

The CDR3 DNA reads as TGCGCCAGCAGTCAACGCATATCCGGGACAGGGGGCTCTTATAGCAATCAGCCCCAGCATTTT. Amino acids: CASSQRISGTGGSYSNQPQHF. The rearrangement links TRBV23-1 to TRBJ1-5; TRBD1 aligns across 12 bases. TRBV23-1 is sorted into the ORF group, with uncertain function. Trimming at V came to 2 bases and at J to 0 bases, leaving 14 bases not matched to a gene. This CDR3 spans 21 amino acids.

The chain employs TRBV7-9 and TRBJ2-2, with 8 positions matching TRBD1. V lost 5 bases and J lost 4; bases outside the gene matches: 6. The length of the CDR3 is 15 residues. Germline V gene lookup returns CDR1 SEHNR and CDR2 FQNEAQ (reference sequence). The CDR3 spells CASSARQGSTGELFF. In DNA, the CDR3 is TGTGCCAGCAGCGCCCGACAGGGGAGCACCGGGGAGCTGTTTTTT. The full variable domain, its missing parts supplied by reference TRBV7-9 and TRBJ2-2, is DTGVSQNPRHKITKRGQNVTFRCDPISEHNRLYWYRQTLGQGPEFLTYFQNEAQLEKSRLLSDRFSAERPKGSFSTLEIQRTEQGDSAMYLCASSARQGSTGELFFGEGSRLTVL.

The chain links TRBV7-2 to TRBJ2-2, with a weak D call TRBD1 (5 bases). Germline V gene lookup returns CDR1 SGHTA and CDR2 FQGNSA. Trimming cost V 5 bases and J 6 bases, with 7 bases left between them. The CDR3 sequence is 12 residues long. The CDR3 protein is CASSRRAGELFF. In nucleotides, the CDR3 is TGTGCCAGCAGCCGCAGGGCCGGGGAGCTGTTTTTT.

Only a few counts were recorded for this clone. The rearrangement links TRBV5-1 to TRBJ2-2; no firm D call. The germline V and J ends were trimmed by 0 bases and 5 bases, with 5 bases remaining between them. CDR3 length: 13 amino acids. Germline CDR1 reads SGHRS; CDR2 reads YFSETQ. In DNA form, the CDR3 reads TGCGCCAGCAGCTTGGACCAGACCGGGGAGCTGTTTTTT. Translation gives CASSLDQTGELFF.

The V and J genes are TRBV11-2 and TRBJ2-1; possible D gene TRBD1, 6 bases. Per germline, CDR1 SGHAT and CDR2 FQNNGV. This CDR3 is 14 amino acids long. V shed 6 bases and J shed 5 bases, with 14 bases lying between them. In DNA form, the CDR3 reads TGTGCCAGCAGACCCAGGACAGACAACAATGAGCAGTTCTTC. It translates to CASRPRTDNNEQFF.

The rearrangement links TRBV10-3 to TRBJ2-1; TRBD1 matches 7 bases. Trimming at V came to 7 bases and at J to 4 bases, leaving 13 bases not matched to a gene. CDR1 ENHRY and CDR2 SYGVKD come from the germline V gene. The CDR3 sequence is 16 residues long. CDR3 DNA: TGTGCCATCAAGCCCTCGACAGGGTACGAATACAATGAGCAGTTCTTC. Encoded protein: CAIKPSTGYEYNEQFF.

This clone was recorded a few times. The V call is TRBV24-1, the J call TRBJ2-5, with 12 positions matching TRBD1. Looked up from germline, CDR1 is KGHDR and CDR2 is SFDVKD. The CDR3 spans 16 residues. V shed 3 bases, J shed 7 bases, and the junction held 8 bases outside the gene matches. For the CDR3, the DNA is TGTGCCACCAGTGATACCGGGACAGGGGGCTGGGGGACCCAGTACTTC. Protein: CATSDTGTGGWGTQYF.

This rearrangement joins TRBV15 to TRBJ1-5; no definite D call. The CDR3 totals 15 residues. From germline, CDR1 is LNHNV and CDR2 YYDKDF (reference sequence). The germline V and J ends were trimmed by 3 bases and 0 bases, with 9 bases remaining between them. In nucleotides, the CDR3 is TGTGCCACCAGCAGGACGGCTTATAGCAATCAGCCCCAGCATTTT. Encoded protein: CATSRTAYSNQPQHF.

This chain connects TRBV2 to TRBJ1-4, with D unclear. This CDR3 region has 11 residues. Germline V gene lookup returns CDR1 SNHLY and CDR2 FYNNEI. Trimming removed 1 base at V and 13 bases at J, with 7 bases between. CDR3 bases: TGTGCCAGCAGTGAAGGGCGCAGACTGTTTTTT. This sequence encodes CASSEGRRLFF.

This chain uses TRBV6-4 with TRBJ2-7, with 12 positions matching TRBD1. J was trimmed by 4 bases and V by 7 bases; bases with no gene match: 11. CDR3 length equals 16 residues. Germline V CDR1 and CDR2: MRHNA, SNTAGT. The CDR3 DNA is TGTGCCAGCATTAATCTCCGGGACAGGGGGCCGTACGAGCAGTACGTC. This sequence encodes CASINLRDRGPYEQYV.

J is TRBJ1-1 and V is TRBV7-3; D perhaps matches TRBD1 (5 bases). The CDR3 is 15 residues long. Trimming pared 4 bases from V and 1 base from J, leaving 13 bases between. Germline lookup yields CDR1 SGHTA and CDR2 FQGTGA. The CDR3 DNA reads TGTGCCAGCAGCTCGGGACCAGCCCCGAACACTGAAGCTTTCTTT. Amino acids: CASSSGPAPNTEAFF.

The V call is TRBV7-2, the J call TRBJ2-5, with 10 bases fitting TRBD2. Germline V gives CDR1 SGHTA, CDR2 FQGNSA. There are 16 residues in the CDR3. V lost 5 bases and J lost 4; bases outside the gene matches: 10. CDR3 in DNA: TGTGCCAGCAGCCTGGGACAGAGCGGGGGGGGAGAGACCCAGTACTTC. It translates to CASSLGQSGGGETQYF.

V is TRBV5-1 and J is TRBJ1-2; TRBD1 matches at 7 bases. The CDR3 is 15 amino acids. The germline V gene encodes CDR1 SGHRS and CDR2 YFSETQ. J was trimmed by 2 bases and V by 4 bases; bases with no gene match: 8. The DNA of the CDR3 is TGCGCCAGCAGCCCGACAGGGCCTATAAACTATGGCTACACCTTC. It codes for CASSPTGPINYGYTF.

The chain employs TRBV9 and TRBJ2-2; D is perhaps TRBD1 (6 bases). V lost 0 bases, J lost 3 bases, and 12 bases lay in between. Germline values: CDR1 SGDLS, CDR2 YYNGEE. The CDR3 loop spans 16 amino acids. The CDR3 sequence is CASSVAGTPYTGELFF. The CDR3 region has the DNA TGTGCCAGCAGCGTAGCCGGGACACCATACACCGGGGAGCTGTTTTTT.

A few counts support this clone. This chain joins TRBV5-6 and TRBJ2-5; D is unclear. Germline V gives CDR1 SGHDT, CDR2 YYEEEE. The CDR3 is made up of 14 amino acids. Trimming removed 0 bases from V and 6 bases from J, with 12 bases in between. For the CDR3, the DNA is TGTGCCAGCAGCTTGGAGTCGCAGGTACAGACCCAGTACTTC. Translating it yields CASSLESQVQTQYF.

J is TRBJ2-4 and V is TRBV27, with a weak D call TRBD1 (6 bases). Trimming removed 5 bases at V and 8 bases at J, with 19 bases between. CDR3 length: 15 amino acids. The germline V gene has CDR1 MNHEY and CDR2 SMNVEV (reference sequence). The CDR3 loop is CASSPGDHQSDIQYF. CDR3 nucleotide sequence: TGTGCCAGCAGTCCAGGGGACCATCAGAGCGACATTCAGTACTTC.

The V gene is TRBV20-1, the J gene TRBJ2-7; D might be TRBD1 (5 bases). CDR3 length: 11 residues. Trimming cost V 5 bases and J 5 bases, with 10 bases left between them. Germline CDR1 reads DFQATT; CDR2 reads SNEGSKA (reference sequence). The CDR3 loop is CSAGATDEQYV. CDR3 nucleotide sequence: TGCAGTGCTGGGGCTACCGACGAGCAGTACGTC.

This clone was seen a single time. The chain couples TRBV19 to TRBJ2-7; D could derive from TRBD1 or TRBD2 (5 bases each). The CDR3 loop spans 14 amino acids. Trimming took off 7 bases at V and 9 bases at J, with 22 bases between the two ends. Germline CDR1 and CDR2: LNHDA and SQIVND (reference sequence). The CDR3 DNA reads as TGTGCCAGTACCCTAATGGGACCGAAGGGCGGGCAGTACGTC. Amino acids: CASTLMGPKGGQYV.

The chain has TRBV3-1 (or the pseudogene TRBV3-2) and TRBJ2-1, with a weak D call TRBD2 (6 bases). The germline gives CDR1 LGHDT, CDR2 YNNKEL (reference sequence). CDR3 length: 15 amino acids. Trimming removed 5 bases at V and 0 bases at J, with 11 bases between. This chain's CDR3 is CASSSRGSSYNEQFF. The CDR3 DNA is TGTGCCAGCAGCTCTCGGGGGAGCTCCTACAATGAGCAGTTCTTC.

In nucleotides, the CDR3 is TGTGCCAGCAGCCGGGGACAGGGAATCGGAGCTTTCTTT. Amino acid sequence: CASSRGQGIGAFF. The chain has TRBV7-9 and TRBJ1-1; 9 bases line up with TRBD1. CDR1 and CDR2 from the germline V gene are SEHNR and FQNEAQ (reference sequence). The CDR3 is made up of 13 amino acids. V gave up 5 bases and J gave up 10 bases; unmatched junction bases: 8.